The rows below give T cell receptor beta chains drawn from one sample of a study of blood T cell repertoires in COVID-19. Clones were sequenced by immunoSEQ multiplex PCR, and TCRdb holds only the in-frame ones, with some missing. The repertoire consists of roughly 260,000 clones, with almost 90% occurring once and the leading ten covering approximately 11%. Sequences were obtained from peripheral blood. Receptors originate from a woman aged 25-40 years with COVID-19, enrolled during active disease. CDR3s include the opening cysteine and the closing phenylalanine or tryptophan. Fields, in order: J gene, D gene, clone size, V gene, CDR3 DNA, CDR3 protein. A D gene is named only where the DNA matches it firmly. Clone size is given for some rows only: seen once, a few or many times, or a class if the clone is expanded.

>TRBJ2-3|.|.|TRBV4-3
TGCGCCAGCAGCGCCTCCACCCCGGGGAGTGCAGATACGCAGTATTTT
CASSASTPGSADTQYF
>TRBJ1-2|.|.|TRBV6-5
TGTGCCAGCAGTTACTCGTTAGCGAACTATGGCTACACCTTC
CASSYSLANYGYTF
>TRBJ1-2|.|.|TRBV4-3
TGCGCCAGCAGCCAGGCGGGGACGAAGGGCTATGGCTACACCTTC
CASSQAGTKGYGYTF
>TRBJ2-7|TRBD2|.|TRBV7-2
TGTGCCAGCAGCGTCAGACTAGCGGGAGCGTACGAGCAGTACTTC
CASSVRLAGAYEQYF
>TRBJ2-7|.|.|TRBV29-1
TGCAGCGTTGAAGGGCAGGGATCCGACGAGCAGTACTTC
CSVEGQGSDEQYF
>TRBJ1-1|TRBD1|.|TRBV18
TGTGCCAGCTCACCGCAGGGGGTGGGCACTGAAGCTTTCTTT
CASSPQGVGTEAFF
>TRBJ2-3|TRBD2|.|TRBV19
TGTGCCAGTAGTCCCACCCCACTACTAGCGGGAGGCGCCGGTACGCAGTATTTT
CASSPTPLLAGGAGTQYF
>TRBJ2-5|TRBD1|.|TRBV24-1
TGTGCCACCAGTGATGGCGGACAGGGAAGAGAGACCCAGTACTTC
CATSDGGQGRETQYF
>TRBJ1-4|.|.|TRBV30
TGTGCCTGGGAGGGGCCTTTTAATGAAAAACTGTTTTTT
CAWEGPFNEKLFF
>TRBJ1-2|.|.|TRBV19
TGTGCCAGTAGTAGCCAGGGATATGGCTACACCTTC
CASSSQGYGYTF
>TRBJ1-5|TRBD1|.|TRBV20-1
TGCAGTGCTAGTCCAAACGTACAGGGGATCGGGCAGCCCCAGCATTTT
CSASPNVQGIGQPQHF
>TRBJ1-2|TRBD1|.|TRBV28
TGTGCCAGCCCCCCCCTACTGGGACAGGACTATGGCTACACCTTC
CASPPLLGQDYGYTF
>TRBJ2-7|.|.|TRBV7-2
TGTGCCAGCAGCGCTTTAAGGGGTTGGAACGAGCAGTACTTC
CASSALRGWNEQYF
>TRBJ2-3|.|.|TRBV11-1
TGTGCCAGCAGCTTCGATCCAGACTACACAGATACGCAGTATTTT
CASSFDPDYTDTQYF
>TRBJ1-2|.|.|TRBV18
TGTGCCAGCTCACCAGTGACAGCCTATGGCTACACCTTC
CASSPVTAYGYTF
>TRBJ2-2|TRBD2|.|TRBV18
TGTGCCAGCTCACCGGGACTAGCGGGAGCGGGCACCGGGGAGCTGTTTTTT
CASSPGLAGAGTGELFF
>TRBJ2-7|.|.|TRBV5-1
TGCGCCAGCACCTACTCCGGGACTGCCTCCTACGAGCAGTACTTC
CASTYSGTASYEQYF
>TRBJ1-4|TRBD1|.|TRBV15
TGTGCCACCAGCCGACTGACCGGGACAGGAGAAAAACTGTTTTTT
CATSRLTGTGEKLFF
>TRBJ2-7|TRBD2|.|TRBV3-1/TRBV3-2
TGTGCCAGCAGCCAAGGTAGACTAGCGGGACCCTACGAGCAGTACTTC
CASSQGRLAGPYEQYF
>TRBJ2-7|.|.|TRBV6-2/TRBV6-3
TGTGCCAGCAGTTATCGCGGCTACGAGCAGTACTTC
CASSYRGYEQYF
>TRBJ2-1|.|once|TRBV7-9
TGTGCCAGCAGCTTAGCAGGCGGACAGTTCTTC
CASSLAGGQFF
>TRBJ2-7|.|.|TRBV29-1
TGCAGCGGGCGGGGACAGAGTACCTACGAGCAGTACTTC
CSGRGQSTYEQYF
>TRBJ1-2|TRBD1|.|TRBV7-3
TGTGCCAGCAGCTTAGGACAGGGGGCGCAATATGGCTACACCTTC
CASSLGQGAQYGYTF
>TRBJ2-7|.|.|TRBV6-6
TGTGCCAGCAGTGGCACAGGGTACGAGCAGTACTTC
CASSGTGYEQYF
>TRBJ1-2|TRBD1|once|TRBV7-9
TGTGCCAGCAGCTTCTCAGGGGGTGTTAACTATGGCTACACCTTC
CASSFSGGVNYGYTF
>TRBJ1-5|TRBD1|few|TRBV28
TGTGCCAGCAGCCCCGACAGGGGACCCAATCAGCCCCAGCATTTT
CASSPDRGPNQPQHF
>TRBJ2-7|TRBD2|.|TRBV28
TGTGCCAGCCTTACCTGGACTAGCGGGAGGGGTGTGCAGTACTTC
CASLTWTSGRGVQYF
>TRBJ2-1|TRBD1|.|TRBV19
TGTGCCAGTAGTGCCGGGACAGGGTCGTACAATGAGCAGTTCTTC
CASSAGTGSYNEQFF